The 8 T cell receptor beta chains in this list originate from one sample, sequenced in a study of T cells in Graves' hyperthyroidism and ophthalmopathy. TCR beta CDR3 sequences were amplified from RNA transcripts. The primer set for the first-round RT-PCR of the TCR CDR3 was HTBI. TCRdb used MiXCR to reprocess the multiplex PCR reads, holding one entry per CDR3 protein. Of about 380,000 distinct CDR3 sequences in the sample, about a fifth were seen once. The specimen sequenced was blood. The receptor set was obtained from a man aged 18 to 29 with Graves' ophthalmopathy.

This clonotype was recorded at least ten times. The rearrangement uses TRBV3-1 and TRBJ1-1; weak D call: TRBD1 (5 bases). With 3 bases removed from V and 4 bases from J, the gap between germline ends came to 15 bases. CDR3 length: 15 amino acids. The V gene's germline CDR1 is LGHDT and CDR2 YNNKEL (reference sequence). The CDR3 loop is CASSQAGTGTTEAFF. In DNA form, the CDR3 reads TGTGCCAGCAGCCAGGCCGGAACGGGGACCACTGAAGCTTTCTTT.

This clonotype was seen many times. The chain links TRBV12-3 or TRBV12-4 to TRBJ2-3, with 9 bases fitting TRBD1. Trimming at V came to 6 bases and at J to 3 bases, leaving 13 bases not matched to a gene. The CDR3 sequence is 17 residues long. DNA of the CDR3: TGTGCCAGCAGAAACCAAATGGACAGGGGAGATACAGATACGCAGTATTTT. As protein: CASRNQMDRGDTDTQYF.

This clonotype was seen ten or more times. The chain is built from TRBV20-1 and TRBJ2-5; TRBD2 matches at 9 bases. The germline V gene has CDR1 DFQATT and CDR2 SNEGSKA (reference sequence). The J segment lost 3 bases and the V segment lost 6 bases, leaving 8 bases of the junction unmatched. CDR3 length equals 14 residues. The CDR3 here is CSAKRGDTKETQYF. CDR3 nucleotides: TGCAGTGCCAAGCGGGGGGATACCAAAGAGACCCAGTACTTC.

The chain has TRBV27 and TRBJ2-3, with TRBD2 matching 11 bases. The CDR3 sequence is 16 residues long. V shed 3 bases and J 1 base; nucleotides not matched to a gene: 3. Germline loops: CDR1 MNHEY, CDR2 SMNVEV (reference sequence). CDR3 sequence reads: CASSFGTSGRTDTQYF. The CDR3 DNA reads TGTGCCAGCAGTTTCGGGACTAGCGGACGCACAGATACGCAGTATTTT.

This clonotype has at least ten counts. This sequence joins TRBV12-3 or TRBV12-4 and TRBJ2-7; possibly TRBD1 or TRBD2 for D (5 bases each). The CDR3 has 14 amino acids. V dropped 5 bases and J dropped 1 base, with 12 bases sitting between them. The CDR3: CASSHRDGSYEQYF. CDR3 sequence (DNA): TGTGCCAGCAGTCACCGGGACGGGTCCTACGAGCAGTACTTC.

The V gene is TRBV28, the J gene TRBJ2-7; TRBD1 or TRBD2 may be the D gene (5 bases each). V gave up 5 bases and J gave up 2 bases, with 16 bases separating them. This CDR3 is built from 15 residues. The germline CDR1 and CDR2 sequences are MDHEN and SYDVKM. CDR3 nucleotide sequence: TGTGCCAGCAGTCGCCCCGGGACGGTTGCCTACGAGCAGTACTTC. Its translation is CASSRPGTVAYEQYF.

This clonotype was found many times. The chain links TRBV11-2 to TRBJ2-3, with D perhaps matching TRBD2 (7 bases). With 0 bases removed from V and 4 bases from J, the gap between germline ends came to 11 bases. The germline CDR1 and CDR2 sequences are SGHAT and FQNNGV. The CDR3 loop spans 15 amino acids. CDR3 protein: CASSLEGGGADTQYF. Written as DNA, the CDR3 is TGTGCCAGCAGCTTAGAGGGGGGGGGCGCAGATACGCAGTATTTT.

This clonotype was found a few times. V gene TRBV10-3 combines with J gene TRBJ2-1, with 8 positions matching TRBD2. Germline loops: CDR1 ENHRY, CDR2 SYGVKD. The V gene end was trimmed by 5 bases and the J gene end by 7 bases; junction bases not matched to a gene: 10. The CDR3 totals 15 residues. Here the CDR3 DNA reads TGTGCCATCAGTCGCCCGGGACTAGACAGAAATGAGCAGTTCTTC. Protein product: CAISRPGLDRNEQFF.